This entry concerns a single TCR beta chain. Sequencing was performed with immunoSEQ multiplex PCR; in TCRdb, only in-frame clones are kept and a portion is missing. The sample lists around 78,000 clones, approximately 92% occurring once. Exclusion applied to patients with autoimmune disease history or systemic immunosuppression. The data are from a study of OX40 agonist ivuxolimab in advanced cancers. Study-level background: Three partial responders included one hepatocellular carcinoma patient and two cutaneous melanoma patients.

Between the trimmed V and J ends, which lost 4 bases and 2 bases, there was a span of 10 bases. The CDR3 covers 14 residues. Germline V lookup: CDR1 SGHDT, CDR2 YYEEEE. The chain has TRBV5-6 and TRBJ1-5, with D possibly being TRBD1 (6 bases). This TCR came from an adult with an advanced solid tumor such as melanoma, head and neck, liver or kidney cancer. The source was CD4+ or CD8+ T cells sorted from blood, collected in a trial of the OX40 agonist ivuxolimab. The CDR3 region is CASSQRQGNQPQHF. Written as DNA, the CDR3 is TGTGCCAGCAGCCAGAGACAGGGCAATCAGCCCCAGCATTTT. The full variable domain, with the rest looked up from reference TRBV5-6 and TRBJ1-5, is DAGVTQSPTHLIKTRGQQVTLRCSPKSGHDTVSWYQQALGQGPQFIFQYYEEEERQRGNFPDRFSGHQFPNYSSELNVNALLLGDSALYLCASSQRQGNQPQHFGDGTRLSIL.